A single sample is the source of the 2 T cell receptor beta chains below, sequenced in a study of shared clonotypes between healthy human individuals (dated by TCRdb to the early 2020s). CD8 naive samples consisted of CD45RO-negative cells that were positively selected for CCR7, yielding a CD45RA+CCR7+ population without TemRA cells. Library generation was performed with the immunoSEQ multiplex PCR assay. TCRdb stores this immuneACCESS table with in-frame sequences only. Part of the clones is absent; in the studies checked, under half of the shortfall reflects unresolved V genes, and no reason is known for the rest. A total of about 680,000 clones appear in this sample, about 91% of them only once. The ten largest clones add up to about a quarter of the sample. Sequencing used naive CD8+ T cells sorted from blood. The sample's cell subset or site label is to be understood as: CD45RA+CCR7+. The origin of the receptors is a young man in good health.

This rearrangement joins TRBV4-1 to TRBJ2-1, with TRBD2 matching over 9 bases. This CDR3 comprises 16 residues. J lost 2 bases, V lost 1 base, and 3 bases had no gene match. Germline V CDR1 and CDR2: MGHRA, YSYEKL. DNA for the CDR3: TGCGCCAGCAGCCAAGGAATAGCGGGAGCCTACAATGAGCAGTTCTTC. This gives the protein CASSQGIAGAYNEQFF.

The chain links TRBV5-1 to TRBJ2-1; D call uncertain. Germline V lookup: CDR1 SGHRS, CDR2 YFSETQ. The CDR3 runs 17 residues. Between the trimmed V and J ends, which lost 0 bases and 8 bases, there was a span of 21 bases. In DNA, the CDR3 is TGCGCCAGCAGCTTGGAAAGGGCTGTGCTCCGGAGTGATGAGCAGTTCTTC. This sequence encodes CASSLERAVLRSDEQFF.